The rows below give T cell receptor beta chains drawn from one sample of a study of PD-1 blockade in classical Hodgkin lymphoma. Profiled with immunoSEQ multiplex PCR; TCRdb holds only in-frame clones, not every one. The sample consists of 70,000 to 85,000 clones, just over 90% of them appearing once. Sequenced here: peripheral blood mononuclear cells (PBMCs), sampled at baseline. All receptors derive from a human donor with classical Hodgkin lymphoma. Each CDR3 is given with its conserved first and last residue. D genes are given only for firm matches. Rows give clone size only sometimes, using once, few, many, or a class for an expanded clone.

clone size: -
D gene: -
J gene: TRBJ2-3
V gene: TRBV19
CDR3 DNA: TGTGCCAGTAGTGGACATTGGGGGCAGGGCTCAGATACGCAGTATTTT
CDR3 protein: CASSGHWGQGSDTQYF

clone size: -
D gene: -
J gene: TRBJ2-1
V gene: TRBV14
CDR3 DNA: TGTGCCAGCAGCCAAACTAGTCCCCGCTACAATGAGCAGTTCTTC
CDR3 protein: CASSQTSPRYNEQFF

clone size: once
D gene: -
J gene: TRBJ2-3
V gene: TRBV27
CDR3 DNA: TGTGCCAGCAGTGCAAGGGTGTTTGGTACAGATACGCAGTATTTT
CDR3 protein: CASSARVFGTDTQYF

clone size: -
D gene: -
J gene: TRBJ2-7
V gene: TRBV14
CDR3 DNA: TGTGCCAGCAGCCAAGCAAGCCCGACGCAGGAGCAGTACTTC
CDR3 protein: CASSQASPTQEQYF

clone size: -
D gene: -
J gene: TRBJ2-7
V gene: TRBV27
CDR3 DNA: TGTGCCAGCAGTTTAACAGTTTCCTACGAGCAGTACTTC
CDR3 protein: CASSLTVSYEQYF

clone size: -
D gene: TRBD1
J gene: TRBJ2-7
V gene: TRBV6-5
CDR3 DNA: TGTGCCAGCAGTCGGGACAGATACGAGCAGTACTTC
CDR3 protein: CASSRDRYEQYF

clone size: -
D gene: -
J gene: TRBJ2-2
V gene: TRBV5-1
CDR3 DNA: TGCGCCAGCAGCGCCGGGGGGAACACCGGGGAGCTGTTTTTT
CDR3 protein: CASSAGGNTGELFF

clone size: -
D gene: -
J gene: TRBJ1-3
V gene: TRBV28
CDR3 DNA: TGTGCCAGCAGTTTTGGAGGTAGCTCTGGAAACACCATATATTTT
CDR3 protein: CASSFGGSSGNTIYF

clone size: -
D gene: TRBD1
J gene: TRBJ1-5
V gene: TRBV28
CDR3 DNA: TGTGCCAGCAACTCGGACAGGGGGCGTCAGCCCCAGCATTTT
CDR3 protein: CASNSDRGRQPQHF

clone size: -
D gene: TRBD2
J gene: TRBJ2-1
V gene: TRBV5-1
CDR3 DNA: TGCGCCAGCAGCTTGAGGCGGACTAGCGGGGGGGACAATGAGCAGTTCTTC
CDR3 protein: CASSLRRTSGGDNEQFF

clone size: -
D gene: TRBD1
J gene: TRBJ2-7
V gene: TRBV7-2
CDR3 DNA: TGTGCCAGCAGTGGACAGGGAATAAACGAGCAGTACTTC
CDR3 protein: CASSGQGINEQYF

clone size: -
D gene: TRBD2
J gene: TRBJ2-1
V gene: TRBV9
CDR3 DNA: TGTGCCAGCAGCGTCGGTGGGGCTAGCGGGCCTATTAGCTCCTACAATGAGCAGTTCTTC
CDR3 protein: CASSVGGASGPISSYNEQFF

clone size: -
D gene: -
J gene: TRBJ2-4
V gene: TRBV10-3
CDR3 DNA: TGTGCCATCAGTGACCCCACAAGTTTAGCCAAAAACATTCAGTACTTC
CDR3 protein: CAISDPTSLAKNIQYF

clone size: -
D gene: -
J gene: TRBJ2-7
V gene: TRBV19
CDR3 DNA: TGTGCCAGTAGTATTATTTTTGGCGACCTGAGCTACGAGCAGTACTTC
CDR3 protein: CASSIIFGDLSYEQYF

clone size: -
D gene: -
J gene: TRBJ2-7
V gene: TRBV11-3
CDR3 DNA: TGTGCCAGCAGCTTAGCAGGGTCCTACGAGCAGTACTTC
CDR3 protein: CASSLAGSYEQYF

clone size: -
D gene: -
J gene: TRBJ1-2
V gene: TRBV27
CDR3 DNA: TGTGCCAGCAGTCCAAACATGGCGGTCTATGGCTACACCTTC
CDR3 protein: CASSPNMAVYGYTF

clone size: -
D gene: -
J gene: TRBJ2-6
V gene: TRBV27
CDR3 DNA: TGTGCCAGCAGTTTAGTAGACGCCAACGTCCTGACTTTC
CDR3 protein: CASSLVDANVLTF

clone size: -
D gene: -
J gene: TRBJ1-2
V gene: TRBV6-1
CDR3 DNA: TGTGCCAGCAGTGAGGGGGGTTCTAACTATGGCTACACCTTC
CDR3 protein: CASSEGGSNYGYTF

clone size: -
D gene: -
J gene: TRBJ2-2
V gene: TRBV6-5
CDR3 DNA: TGTGCCAGCAGTTACAAGAACACCGGGGAGCTGTTTTTT
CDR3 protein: CASSYKNTGELFF

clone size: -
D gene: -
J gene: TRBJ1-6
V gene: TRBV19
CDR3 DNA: TGTGCCAGTAGTATAAAGGTCCCTTCGGAGGGCTCACCCCTCCACTTT
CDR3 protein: CASSIKVPSEGSPLHF

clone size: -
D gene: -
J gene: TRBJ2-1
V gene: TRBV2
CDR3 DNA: TGTGCCAGCAGTCCCGGGGACCGCTATGAGCAGTTCTTC
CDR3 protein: CASSPGDRYEQFF

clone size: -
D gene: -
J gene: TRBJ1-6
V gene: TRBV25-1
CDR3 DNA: TGTGCCAGCAGTGCCATAGACAGAGGCGGGAATTCACCCCTCCACTTT
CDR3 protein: CASSAIDRGGNSPLHF

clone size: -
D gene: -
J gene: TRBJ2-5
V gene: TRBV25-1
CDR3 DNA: TGTGCCAGCAGTGAGGGAGGACAGGCGGGAGAGACCCAGTACTTC
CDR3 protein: CASSEGGQAGETQYF

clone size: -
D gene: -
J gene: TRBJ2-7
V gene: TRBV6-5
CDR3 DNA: TGTGCCAGCAGTTCCCACAGGGCGGCCTACTACGAGCAGTACTTC
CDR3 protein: CASSSHRAAYYEQYF

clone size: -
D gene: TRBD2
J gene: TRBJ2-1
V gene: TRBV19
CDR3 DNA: TGTGCCAGTAGTCTGCGAGCGGGAGGCAATGAGCAGTTCTTC
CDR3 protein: CASSLRAGGNEQFF

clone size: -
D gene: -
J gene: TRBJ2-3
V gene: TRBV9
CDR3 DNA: TGTGCCAGCAGCGTAGACGGGAGTACGCAGTATTTT
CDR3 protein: CASSVDGSTQYF

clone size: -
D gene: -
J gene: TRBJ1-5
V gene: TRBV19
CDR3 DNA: TGTGCCAGTAGTATGGACATTGCCAATCAGCCCCAGCATTTT
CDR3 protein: CASSMDIANQPQHF

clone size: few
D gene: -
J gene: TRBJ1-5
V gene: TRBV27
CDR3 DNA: TGTGCCAGCAGTTCATCAGTAGGACGAGAGAGCAATCAGCCCCAGCATTTT
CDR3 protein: CASSSSVGRESNQPQHF

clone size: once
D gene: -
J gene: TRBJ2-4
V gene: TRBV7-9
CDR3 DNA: TGTGCCAGCAGCGTTGGGGACTTATTTAAAAACATTCAGTACTTC
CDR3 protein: CASSVGDLFKNIQYF

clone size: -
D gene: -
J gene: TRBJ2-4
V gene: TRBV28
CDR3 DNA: TGTGCCAGCACGACCCCTCGGAGTACCAAAAACATTCAGTACTTC
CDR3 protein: CASTTPRSTKNIQYF

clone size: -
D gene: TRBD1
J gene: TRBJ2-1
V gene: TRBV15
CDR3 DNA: TGTGCCACCAGCAGAGAGCGACAGGGTGATGACGAGCAGTTCTTC
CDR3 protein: CATSRERQGDDEQFF

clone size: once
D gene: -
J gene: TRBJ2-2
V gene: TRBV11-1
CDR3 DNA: TGTGCCAGCAGCCCACGGGGAAGGGATCGGGGCGGGGAGCTGTTTTTT
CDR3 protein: CASSPRGRDRGGELFF

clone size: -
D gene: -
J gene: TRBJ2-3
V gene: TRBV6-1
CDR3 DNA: TGTGCCAGCAGTGACCGGACAGTAACAGATACGCAGTATTTT
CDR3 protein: CASSDRTVTDTQYF

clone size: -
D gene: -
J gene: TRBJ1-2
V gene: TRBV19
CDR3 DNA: TGTGCCAGTACCCCCTTTGTGGAAACTAACTATGGCTACACCTTC
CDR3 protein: CASTPFVETNYGYTF

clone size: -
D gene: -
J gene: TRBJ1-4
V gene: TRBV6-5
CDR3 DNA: TGTGCCAGCGCGGGACGGCCTAATGAAAAACTGTTTTTT
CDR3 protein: CASAGRPNEKLFF

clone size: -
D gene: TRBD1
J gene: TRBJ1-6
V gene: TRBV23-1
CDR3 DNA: TGCGCCAGCAGGGCTCCAGGGGGACAGAGGATTTCACCCCTCCACTTT
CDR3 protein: CASRAPGGQRISPLHF